This is a list of T cell receptor beta chains from one sample in a study of T-cell reconstitution after alpha-beta-depleted transplantation in children. TCRdb independently ran MiXCR on the PCR reads; one entry per CDR3 protein. Of under 450,000 distinct CDR3 sequences listed, 16% are singletons. The sequencing here drew on PBMCs, mostly from graft donor cells, taken 360 days after TCRalphabeta/CD19-depleted stem cell transplant. The receptors derive from a boy less than two years old who had a stem cell transplant for Wiskott-Aldrich syndrome, so the T cells may come from the graft donor. The CDR3 runs from the conserved cysteine through the conserved F or W. The order of the fields is V gene, J gene, D gene, clone size, CDR3 DNA, CDR3 protein. D genes are given only for firm matches. Clone size appears in some rows only: once, few, many, or a class for an expanded clone.

TRBV7-2	TRBJ2-2	-	few	TGTGCCAGCAGCTTAGTTCCAGGGGTGGGCACCGGGGAGCTGTTTTTT	CASSLVPGVGTGELFF
TRBV24-1	TRBJ1-1	TRBD1	-	TGTGCCACCAGTGATGGGGACAGGGAGGAAGCTTTCTTT	CATSDGDREEAFF
TRBV5-1	TRBJ2-2	-	few	TGCGCCAGCAGCTTGGTCCGAATCTCCGGGGAGCTGTTTTTT	CASSLVRISGELFF
TRBV4-1	TRBJ1-5	-	-	TGCGCCAGCAGCCAAGCCGGCGGGGCTGCTGGCAATCAGCCCCAGCATTTT	CASSQAGGAAGNQPQHF
TRBV20-1	TRBJ1-6	TRBD1	-	TGCAGTGCTAGTTCGACGGGGACAGGGGATTCACCCCTCCACTTT	CSASSTGTGDSPLHF
TRBV7-9	TRBJ1-6	-	many	TGTGCCAGCAGCTTAGAGGATTCACCCCTCCACTTT	CASSLEDSPLHF
TRBV9	TRBJ2-7	TRBD2	-	TGTGCCAGCAGCTTCAGCGCTCAGCGGGAGGCCTACTACGAGCAGTACTTC	CASSFSAQREAYYEQYF
TRBV2	TRBJ2-1	-	-	TGTGCCAGCAGTGAAGCCATAATCGGCAGGGTGCACAATGAGCAGTTCTTC	CASSEAIIGRVHNEQFF
TRBV2	TRBJ2-3	-	-	TGTGCCAGCAGCCGGAGGGCCCCCCCACTGGGGGATTTT	CASSRRAPPLGDF
TRBV20-1	TRBJ2-6	TRBD2	many	TGCAGTGCTAGAGATGAGGCTAGCGGGGGACTCTCTGGGGCCAACGTCCTGACTTTC	CSARDEASGGLSGANVLTF